This T cell receptor (beta chain) was captured in a study of cytomegalovirus exposure and HLA in healthy donors. The study ran its PCR with 60 Vbeta and 13 Jbeta primers. Libraries were prepared by immunoSEQ multiplex PCR; TCRdb keeps only in-frame clonotypes and omits some of them. The table has around 100,000 clones, less than 10% seen once. This CDR3 is 14 amino acids long. Germline V gene lookup returns CDR1 SGHRS and CDR2 YFSETQ. The V end was cut by 0 bases, the J end by 5 bases, with 9 bases between. The sequenced sample consisted of PBMCs. The chain recombines TRBV5-1 with TRBJ2-1; D might be TRBD1 (6 bases). This clonotype originated in a middle-aged man in good health and CMV-seronegative. CDR3 protein: CASSLVGGDNEQFF. CDR3 DNA: TGCGCCAGCAGCTTGGTTGGGGGCGACAATGAGCAGTTCTTC.